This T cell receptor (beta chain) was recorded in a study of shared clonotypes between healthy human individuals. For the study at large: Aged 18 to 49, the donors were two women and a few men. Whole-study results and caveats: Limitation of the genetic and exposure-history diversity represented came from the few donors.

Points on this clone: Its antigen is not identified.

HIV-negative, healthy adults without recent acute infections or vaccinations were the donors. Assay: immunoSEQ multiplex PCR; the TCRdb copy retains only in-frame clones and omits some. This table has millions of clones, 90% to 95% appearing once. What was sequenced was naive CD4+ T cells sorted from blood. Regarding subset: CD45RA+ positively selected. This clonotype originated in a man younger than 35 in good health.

The CDR3: CASRDGQGAITSPLHF. In DNA, the CDR3 is TGTGCCAGCAGAGATGGACAGGGGGCAATAACTTCACCCCTCCACTTT. The chain carries TRBV5-4 and TRBJ1-6, with TRBD1 matching 11 bases. J gave up 9 bases and V 5 bases, and 10 bases lay outside the gene matches. Germline V gives CDR1 SGHNT, CDR2 YYREEE (reference sequence). This CDR3 spans 16 amino acids.